Each of the 9 T cell receptor beta chains below was sequenced from the same sample in a study of T cell repertoires in cytomegalovirus infection. TCRdb reprocessed the reads via MiXCR and lists one record per CDR3 protein. Seen here are roughly 500,000 distinct CDR3 sequences, approximately 10% observed once, and the top ten hold 9.5% to 13%. Source material: PBMCs. All receptors derive from a human donor in good health (CMV status not recorded). Some clones in this sample may be carry-over from other donors' samples.

This clonotype showed up many times. The V and J genes are TRBV28 and TRBJ2-7; 7 bases map to TRBD2. V lost 5 bases to trimming and J lost 2 bases; unmatched junction nucleotides: 12. The germline V gene has CDR1 MDHEN and CDR2 SYDVKM. The CDR3 runs 16 residues. CDR3 amino acids: CASSPLRDYKAYEQYF. The CDR3 DNA reads TGTGCCAGCAGTCCGCTCCGGGACTACAAAGCCTACGAGCAGTACTTC.

This clonotype has ten or more counts. This chain uses TRBV19 with TRBJ2-1; D is unclear. The CDR3 contains 14 residues. V shed 5 bases and J shed 9 bases, with 17 bases lying between them. The germline CDR1 and CDR2 sequences are LNHDA and SQIVND (reference sequence). In DNA form, the CDR3 reads TGTGCCAGTAGTCTTATTCCCCCCACCAGTGAGCAGTTCTTC. It is translated as CASSLIPPTSEQFF.

At least ten counts were recorded for this clonotype. This sequence joins TRBV24-1 and TRBJ2-5; TRBD2 might be the D (7 bases). Deletions cut 3 bases from V and 4 bases from J, with 11 bases between. CDR3 size: 14 residues. Germline V gene lookup returns CDR1 KGHDR and CDR2 SFDVKD. The DNA of the CDR3 is TGTGCCACCAGTGATGGGGGGGCAGGAGAGACCCAGTACTTC. This sequence encodes CATSDGGAGETQYF.

This clonotype was found many times. The chain has TRBV11-2 and TRBJ2-1; D unclear. Trimming cost V 4 bases and J 12 bases, with 22 bases left between them. Germline V gene data show CDR1 as SGHAT and CDR2 as FQNNGV. The CDR3 runs to 15 residues. CDR3 loop: CASSSHIGSSSGQFF. CDR3 sequence (DNA): TGTGCCAGCAGCTCTCATATTGGGTCTTCGTCCGGGCAGTTCTTC.

This clonotype was seen ten or more times. The rearrangement uses TRBV7-2 and TRBJ2-1; 8 bases fit TRBD2. The CDR3 totals 16 residues. After removal of 5 bases from V and 5 bases from J, the junction contained 11 bases not matched to a gene. Germline loops: CDR1 SGHTA, CDR2 FQGNSA. The CDR3 bases are TGTGCCAGCAGCACAGCTAGGGTAGCGGGGAACAATGAGCAGTTCTTC. Translated: CASSTARVAGNNEQFF.

The table lists this clonotype with many counts. The J gene is TRBJ2-1, the V gene TRBV5-1, with 7 bases lining up with TRBD2. Germline V CDR1 and CDR2: SGHRS, YFSETQ. There are 13 residues in the CDR3. J was trimmed by 7 bases and V by 3 bases; bases with no gene match: 4. Here the CDR3 DNA reads TGCGCCAGCAGCTCTCCGGGAGGAAATGAGCAGTTCTTC. Protein product: CASSSPGGNEQFF.

This clonotype was seen only a few times. A junction end diverges from the germline sequence, so it may reflect a read error. The J gene is TRBJ2-1, the V gene TRBV29-1; 9 bases map to TRBD2. CDR1 is SQVTM and CDR2 is ANQGSEA in the germline V gene. The CDR3 contains 14 residues. The CDR3 DNA follows: TGCTGCGTTGTCACCCGACTAGCGGACAATGAGCAGTTCTTC. Protein product: CCVVTRLADNEQFF.

This sequence joins TRBV20-1 and TRBJ1-2; unclear D gene. V was clipped by 4 bases and J by 8 bases, with 5 bases between them. Germline V lookup: CDR1 DFQATT, CDR2 SNEGSKA (reference sequence). This CDR3 has 9 residues. CDR3 protein: CSATQGYTF. The CDR3 coding sequence is TGCAGTGCTACACAAGGCTACACCTTC.

This clonotype was counted only a few times. The gene calls are TRBV30 and TRBJ2-1; weak D call: TRBD2 (6 bases). The V gene lost 0 bases and the J gene lost 6 bases, with 12 bases spanning the gap. The CDR3 totals 14 residues. Per the germline V gene, CDR1 is GTSNPN and CDR2 is SVGIG (reference sequence). CDR3 loop: CAWSVDGSVNEQFF. As DNA, the CDR3 is TGTGCCTGGAGTGTGGACGGGAGTGTCAATGAGCAGTTCTTC.